This T cell receptor (beta chain) was recorded in a study of cytomegalovirus exposure and HLA in healthy donors. The PCR contained 60 Vbeta and 13 Jbeta primers. TCRdb's table, derived via immunoSEQ multiplex PCR, lists solely in-frame clones and lacks some. The data contain approximately 190,000 clones, roughly 70% of them singletons. Study-wide results and caveats: For presence/absence analyses, sequencing depth was assumed to be roughly uniform across donors.

Every donor was a healthy person donating bone marrow. Regarding this clone: Its matching antigen is unknown.

The CDR3 covers 16 residues. The V gene end was trimmed by 4 bases and the J gene end by 6 bases; junction bases not matched to a gene: 11. Germline-derived CDR1 and CDR2 are LGHNA and YNFKEQ. The TCR was taken from a man in his forties or fifties in good health and CMV-seropositive. The chain uses TRBV4-2 and TRBJ1-1; 10 bases line up with TRBD1. Sequenced sample: PBMCs. The CDR3 reads CASSPRDRGRSPEAFF. CDR3 bases: TGTGCCAGCAGCCCACGGGACAGGGGAAGGTCTCCTGAAGCTTTCTTT.